The present entry profiles one TCR beta chain with its context. Its antigen is still unknown. Between the trimmed V and J ends, which lost 2 bases and 1 base, there was a span of 9 bases. Germline CDR1 reads SEHNR; CDR2 reads FQNEAQ (reference sequence). The CDR3 totals 14 residues. Naive CD45RA+ and memory CD45RA-negative subsets were split from CD4+ cells. These data are taken from a study of shared clonotypes between healthy human individuals. Whole-study results and caveats: Several donors held about 5% of naive CD4 clonotypes in common. Clonotype sharing levels among donors were expected to vary with sequencing depth. Non-shared clonotypes showed lower generation probabilities than clonotypes common to all four donors.

TCRdb keeps only in-frame clones here, not all; method: immunoSEQ multiplex PCR. The data contain millions of clones, 95% of them singletons. Material: naive CD4+ T cells sorted from blood. The subset: CD45RA+ positively selected. The chain uses TRBV7-9 and TRBJ2-7; D call uncertain. The receptor comes from a man in his late teens or twenties in good health. CDR3 protein: CASSLTPDSYEQYF. CDR3 nucleotides: TGTGCCAGCAGCTTAACGCCAGATTCCTACGAGCAGTACTTC.